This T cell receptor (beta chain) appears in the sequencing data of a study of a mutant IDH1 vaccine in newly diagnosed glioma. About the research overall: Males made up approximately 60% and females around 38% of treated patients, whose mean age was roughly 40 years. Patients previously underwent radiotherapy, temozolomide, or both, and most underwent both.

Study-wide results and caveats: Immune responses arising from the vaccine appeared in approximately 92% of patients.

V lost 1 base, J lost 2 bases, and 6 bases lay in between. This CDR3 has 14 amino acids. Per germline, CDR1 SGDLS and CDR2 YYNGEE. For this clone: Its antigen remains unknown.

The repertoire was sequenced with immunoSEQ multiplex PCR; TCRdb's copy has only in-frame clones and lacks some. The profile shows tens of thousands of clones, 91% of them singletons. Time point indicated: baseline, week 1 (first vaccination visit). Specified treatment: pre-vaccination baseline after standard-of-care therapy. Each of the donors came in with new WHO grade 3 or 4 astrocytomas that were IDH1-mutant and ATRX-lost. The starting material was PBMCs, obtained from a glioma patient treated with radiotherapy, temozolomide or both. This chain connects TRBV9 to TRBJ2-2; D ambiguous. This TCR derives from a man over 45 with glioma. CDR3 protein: CASSVTSNTGELFF. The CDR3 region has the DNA TGTGCCAGCAGCGTAACGAGCAACACCGGGGAGCTGTTTTTT. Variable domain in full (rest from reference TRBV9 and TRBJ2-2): DSGVTQTPKHLITATGQRVTLRCSPRSGDLSVYWYQQSLDQGLQFLIQYYNGEERAKGNILERFSAQQFPDLHSELNLSSLELGDSALYFCASSVTSNTGELFFGEGSRLTVL.